The 19 T cell receptor beta chains below were found in one sample sequenced in a study of shared clonotypes between healthy human individuals. The repertoire was sequenced with immunoSEQ multiplex PCR; TCRdb's copy has only in-frame clones and lacks some. This sample has about 1.5 million clones; around 98% occur once, and the top ten carry around 0.45%. Sequencing was performed on naive CD4+ T cells sorted from blood. Specified subset: CD45RA+ positively selected. The receptors shown here come from a man aged 25 to 45 in good health.

This CDR3 is CASSPPGSAGMKTQYF. For the CDR3, the DNA is TGTGCCAGCTCACCGCCCGGGAGTGCAGGGATGAAGACCCAGTACTTC. The chain is built from TRBV18 and TRBJ2-5, with D maybe TRBD2 (6 bases). Germline V CDR1 and CDR2: KGHSH, LQKENI. CDR3 length: 16 amino acids. V was shortened by 3 bases and J by 6 bases, with 20 bases between the two germline ends.

The chain is built from TRBV2 and TRBJ1-4; D not resolved. From germline, CDR1 is SNHLY and CDR2 FYNNEI. The CDR3 has 12 residues. The germline V and J ends were trimmed by 8 bases and 2 bases, with 6 bases remaining between them. DNA of the CDR3: TGTGCCAGCCTTGGGACTAATGAAAAACTGTTTTTT. Translated: CASLGTNEKLFF.

The V and J genes are TRBV11-3 and TRBJ2-7, with 7 bases identical to TRBD2. The CDR3 has 14 amino acids. V shed 5 bases and J 4 bases; nucleotides not matched to a gene: 8. From germline, CDR1 is SGHNT and CDR2 YENEEA. The CDR3 is CASSRSGGSYEQYF. CDR3 nucleotide sequence: TGTGCCAGCAGCCGCTCGGGCGGGAGTTACGAGCAGTACTTC.

V gene TRBV30 combines with J gene TRBJ1-5; tentatively, D is TRBD1 (5 bases). This CDR3 contains 15 residues. Trimming removed 0 bases from V and 3 bases from J, with 12 bases in between. Germline-derived CDR1 and CDR2 are GTSNPN and SVGIG (reference sequence). CDR3: CAWSVRGTDNQPQHF. Here the CDR3 DNA reads TGTGCCTGGAGTGTACGTGGGACGGACAATCAGCCCCAGCATTTT.

The chain carries TRBV9 and TRBJ2-5; maybe TRBD2 (6 bases). Germline V CDR1 and CDR2: SGDLS, YYNGEE. CDR3 length equals 16 residues. The V gene lost 0 bases and the J gene lost 4 bases, with 16 bases spanning the gap. Here the CDR3 reads CASSVGGLRASETQYF. CDR3 nucleotides: TGTGCCAGCAGCGTAGGGGGACTGAGGGCCTCAGAGACCCAGTACTTC.

The chain is built from TRBV9 and TRBJ2-7, with D maybe TRBD1 (6 bases). The CDR3 totals 15 residues. Germline loops: CDR1 SGDLS, CDR2 YYNGEE. Deletions cut 2 bases from V and 4 bases from J, with 16 bases between. The CDR3 bases are TGTGCCAGCAGCGTTTCTGAGACAGGTCTTTACGAGCAGTACTTC. It is translated as CASSVSETGLYEQYF. Complete variable domain (other parts from reference TRBV9 and TRBJ2-7): DSGVTQTPKHLITATGQRVTLRCSPRSGDLSVYWYQQSLDQGLQFLIQYYNGEERAKGNILERFSAQQFPDLHSELNLSSLELGDSALYFCASSVSETGLYEQYFGPGTRLTVT.

Comment on this clone: Other DNA sequences within the sample encode an identical CDR3. This chain joins TRBV5-1 and TRBJ1-4, with 7 positions matching TRBD1. CDR3 length equals 15 residues. Unmatched junction bases numbered 2, after V lost 1 base and J lost 2 bases. The germline V gene encodes CDR1 SGHRS and CDR2 YFSETQ. The CDR3 sequence is CASSLLQGTNEKLFF. As DNA, the CDR3 is TGCGCCAGCAGCTTGCTACAGGGGACTAATGAAAAACTGTTTTTT.

This chain uses TRBV9 with TRBJ2-3; 7 nucleotides line up with TRBD2. The CDR3 length is 15 residues. The junction had 8 bases not matched to a gene; V was cut back by 7 bases and J by 0 bases. The germline gives CDR1 SGDLS, CDR2 YYNGEE. The CDR3 here is CASGERGTSTDTQYF. Written as DNA, the CDR3 is TGTGCCAGCGGGGAGCGGGGCACTAGCACAGATACGCAGTATTTT.

This chain connects TRBV14 to TRBJ1-2, with 11 bases aligning to TRBD1. The CDR3 loop spans 16 amino acids. The J segment lost 8 bases and the V segment lost 0 bases, leaving 8 bases of the junction unmatched. CDR1 and CDR2 (germline): SGHDN, FVKESK. The CDR3 nucleotides read TGTGCCAGCAGCCAAGAGACTGGACAGGGGGCTTTCGGCTACACCTTC. It translates to CASSQETGQGAFGYTF.

This clone has just one count. The V gene is TRBV19, the J gene TRBJ1-5; 7 nucleotides agree with TRBD1. Trimming took 11 bases from V and 4 from J; bases not matched to a gene: 11. The length of the CDR3 is 14 residues. Germline CDR1 is LNHDA and CDR2 is SQIVND (reference sequence). The CDR3 here is CAGQALSPNQPQHF. The CDR3 DNA follows: TGTGCCGGACAGGCCCTCTCCCCTAATCAGCCCCAGCATTTT.

Only one count was recorded for this clone. The V and J genes are TRBV15 and TRBJ1-2; weak D call: TRBD1 (6 bases). This CDR3 contains 14 residues. The germline V gene has CDR1 LNHNV and CDR2 YYDKDF (reference sequence). Trimming removed 0 bases from V and 3 bases from J, with 8 bases in between. CDR3 in DNA: TGTGCCACCAGCAGAGATCGGACAGACTATGGCTACACCTTC. Its protein product is CATSRDRTDYGYTF.

The rearrangement links TRBV7-2 to TRBJ2-3; 10 nucleotides agree with TRBD1. The CDR3 has 15 amino acids. Germline CDR1 reads SGHTA; CDR2 reads FQGNSA. Trimming took 6 bases from V and 6 from J; bases not matched to a gene: 9. Here the CDR3 reads CASRTRQGAPDTQYF. In DNA, the CDR3 is TGTGCCAGCAGGACACGACAGGGGGCGCCGGATACGCAGTATTTT.

This sequence joins TRBV5-8 and TRBJ1-1; 9 nucleotides agree with TRBD1. This CDR3 has 15 residues. Germline CDR1 and CDR2: SGHTS and YDEGEE. V gave up 5 bases and J gave up 5 bases; unmatched junction bases: 10. Here the CDR3 reads CASRLGWTGETEAFF. CDR3 nucleotides: TGTGCCAGCAGACTGGGGTGGACAGGGGAGACTGAAGCTTTCTTT. The complete variable domain, with remaining parts taken from reference TRBV5-8 and TRBJ1-1, reads EAGVTQSPTHLIKTRGQQATLRCSPISGHTSVYWYQQALGLGLQFLLWYDEGEERNRGNFPPRFSGRQFPNYSSELNVNALELEDSALYLCASRLGWTGETEAFFGQGTRLTVV.

The J gene is TRBJ2-7, the V gene TRBV5-1; 10 bases align to TRBD2. The CDR3 sequence is 17 residues long. With 4 bases clipped from V and 5 bases from J, the junction kept 15 bases outside the gene matches. Germline loops: CDR1 SGHRS, CDR2 YFSETQ. DNA of the CDR3: TGCGCCAGCAGCCTAGCGGGAGTGGGGTCTGGTAACAACGAGCAGTACTTC. It is translated as CASSLAGVGSGNNEQYF.

This clone was detected only once. The chain combines TRBV7-2 with TRBJ2-1; 15 nucleotides line up with TRBD2. There are 16 residues in the CDR3. Germline CDR1 reads SGHTA; CDR2 reads FQGNSA. Losses at the gene ends were 4 bases for V and 4 bases for J; bases not matched to a gene: 2. CDR3 sequence: CASSYGLAGGYNEQFF. The CDR3 nucleotides are TGTGCCAGCAGCTACGGACTAGCGGGAGGGTACAATGAGCAGTTCTTC.

A single count supports this clone. The chain uses TRBV18 and TRBJ2-3, with a possible D match to TRBD2 (6 bases). The ends were cut back, 1 base at V and 2 bases at J, with 16 bases in the middle. The CDR3 length is 17 residues. The germline V gene has CDR1 KGHSH and CDR2 LQKENI. As DNA, the CDR3 is TGTGCCAGCTCACCACGAGGGACTCCCACCCCCACAGATACGCAGTATTTT. This gives the protein CASSPRGTPTPTDTQYF.

CDR3 residues: CASSKDQIDGDTQYF. The CDR3 bases are TGCGCCAGCAGTAAAGACCAAATTGATGGAGATACGCAGTATTTT. The chain combines TRBV10-1 with TRBJ2-3; D not certain. The V and J ends lost 5 bases and 5 bases respectively, with 17 bases between them. The V gene's germline CDR1 is WNHNN and CDR2 SYGVQD (reference sequence). This CDR3 comprises 15 residues.

The chain carries TRBV5-1 and TRBJ1-5; no definite D call. This CDR3 has 14 residues. V was pared by 0 bases and J by 3 bases, with 7 bases between. The V gene's germline CDR1 is SGHRS and CDR2 YFSETQ. The CDR3 loop is CASSLGSVNQPQHF. The CDR3 DNA is TGCGCCAGCAGCTTGGGGTCAGTCAATCAGCCCCAGCATTTT.

Worth noting for this clone: Other nucleotide sequences in the sample specify the same CDR3. V is TRBV27 and J is TRBJ1-5; 9 positions match TRBD1. V lost 4 bases, J lost 1 base, and 2 bases stayed unmatched. The CDR3 is 15 amino acids. CDR1 is MNHEY, CDR2 SMNVEV, per germline (reference sequence). For the CDR3, the DNA is TGTGCCAGCAGTTCCGACAGGGGGAGCAATCAGCCCCAGCATTTT. It translates to CASSSDRGSNQPQHF.